The rows below give T cell receptor beta chains drawn from one sample of a study of T cells in Graves' hyperthyroidism and ophthalmopathy. TCRdb processed the multiplex PCR reads anew with MiXCR; each CDR3 protein has one entry. The repertoire holds 500,000 to 650,000 distinct CDR3 sequences, with approximately 20% as singletons. Sequencing was carried out using blood. All receptors derive from a middle-aged man with Graves' ophthalmopathy. The CDR3 runs from the conserved cysteine through the conserved F or W. A D gene is named only where the DNA matches it firmly. A clone size is listed for some rows: how often the clone was seen (once, few, many), or a class if it is expanded.

J | D | size | V | CDR3 | DNA
TRBJ2-7 | NA | few | TRBV29-1 | CSVEASRSGASYEQYF | TGCAGCGTTGAAGCGTCGAGAAGCGGAGCCTCCTACGAGCAGTACTTC
TRBJ2-7 | NA | few | TRBV27 | CASSFGAGSSYEQYF | TGTGCCAGCAGTTTTGGGGCAGGGAGCTCCTACGAGCAGTACTTC
TRBJ2-7 | TRBD1 | NA | TRBV5-1 | CASRPFSGDRGIPLLWEQYF | TGCGCCAGCAGGCCGTTCTCCGGGGACAGGGGAATTCCCCTACTATGGGAGCAGTACTTC
TRBJ2-2 | NA | NA | TRBV20-1 | CSAGRGTGELFF | TGCAGTGCGGGGCGAGGCACCGGGGAGCTGTTTTTT
TRBJ1-1 | NA | NA | TRBV2 | CASNGFVDTEAFF | TGTGCCAGCAATGGGTTTGTGGACACTGAAGCTTTCTTT
TRBJ2-1 | TRBD1 | many | TRBV5-1 | CASNPSGQGHEQFF | TGCGCCAGCAACCCGTCAGGACAGGGACATGAGCAGTTCTTC
TRBJ1-2 | NA | few | TRBV4-1 | CASSQDGVGATANYGYTF | TGCGCCAGCAGCCAAGACGGGGTAGGAGCCACTGCTAACTATGGCTACACCTTC
TRBJ2-3 | NA | NA | TRBV18 | CASSFQGTPGTDTQYF | TGTGCCAGCTCTTTCCAAGGGACGCCGGGAACAGATACGCAGTATTTT
TRBJ2-3 | TRBD1 | many | TRBV29-1 | CSIGQGADTQYF | TGCAGCATTGGACAGGGCGCAGATACGCAGTATTTT
TRBJ1-5 | TRBD1 | NA | TRBV7-8 | CASSLAGQYNQPQHF | TGTGCCAGCAGCTTAGCGGGACAGTACAATCAGCCCCAGCATTTT
TRBJ2-7 | TRBD1 | few | TRBV19 | CASSWTGESSYEQYF | TGTGCCAGTAGTTGGACAGGGGAGAGCTCCTACGAGCAGTACTTC
TRBJ1-5 | NA | NA | TRBV11-2 | CASSLTANSNQPQHF | TGTGCCAGCAGCCTGACAGCTAATAGCAATCAGCCCCAGCATTTT
TRBJ2-7 | NA | many | TRBV6-1 | CASSDVQLKQYF | TGTGCCAGCAGTGACGTTCAACTCAAGCAGTACTTC
TRBJ1-2 | NA | many | TRBV12-3/TRBV12-4 | CASRPTAGGYGYTF | TGTGCCAGCAGGCCGACAGCGGGGGGCTATGGCTACACCTTC
TRBJ2-3 | TRBD2 | few | TRBV4-1 | CASSDGLAITDTQYF | TGCGCCAGCAGCGACGGACTAGCGATCACAGATACGCAGTATTTT
TRBJ1-2 | TRBD1 | many | TRBV20-1 | CSARDRDRAYGYTF | TGCAGTGCTAGAGATAGGGACAGGGCCTATGGCTACACCTTC
TRBJ2-5 | NA | NA | TRBV6-1 | CASSWELQQQETQYF | TGTGCCAGCAGTTGGGAGTTACAACAACAAGAGACCCAGTACTTC
TRBJ1-2 | TRBD1 | few | TRBV20-1 | CSASDRDRGGTNYGYTF | TGCAGTGCTAGTGACCGAGACAGGGGAGGAACAAACTATGGCTACACCTTC
TRBJ1-4 | TRBD1 | NA | TRBV20-1 | CSARQGTTNEKLFF | TGCAGTGCACGACAGGGTACGACTAATGAAAAACTGTTTTTT
TRBJ1-2 | TRBD1 | many | TRBV12-3/TRBV12-4 | CASSGWTGYNYGYTF | TGTGCCAGCAGTGGATGGACAGGGTACAACTATGGCTACACCTTC
TRBJ2-7 | NA | NA | TRBV29-1 | CSVVSLGEQYF | TGCAGCGTTGTTTCGCTTGGTGAGCAGTACTTC
TRBJ1-5 | NA | few | TRBV2 | CASSDALQGNQPQHF | TGTGCCAGCAGTGATGCCCTCCAGGGCAATCAGCCCCAGCATTTT
TRBJ2-1 | NA | NA | TRBV5-1 | CASSLVRTLSHNEQFF | TGCGCCAGCAGCTTGGTTAGGACCTTGTCCCACAATGAGCAGTTCTTC
TRBJ2-3 | NA | few | TRBV7-9 | CASSSGPAADTQYF | TGTGCCAGCAGCTCCGGACCTGCGGCAGATACGCAGTATTTT
TRBJ1-1 | TRBD1 | many | TRBV7-6 | CASSPMRGRHTEAFF | TGTGCCAGCAGCCCCATGAGGGGGCGTCACACTGAAGCTTTCTTT
TRBJ2-6 | TRBD1 | NA | TRBV11-2 | CASSFTGARISGANVLTF | TGTGCCAGCAGCTTTACAGGGGCGAGAATATCTGGGGCCAACGTCCTGACTTTC
TRBJ1-1 | TRBD1 | NA | TRBV20-1 | CSARDLDRSITNTEAFF | TGCAGTGCTAGAGATCTGGACAGGTCTATTACTAACACTGAAGCTTTCTTT
TRBJ2-7 | NA | NA | TRBV11-2 | CASSLTQTYEQYF | TGTGCCAGCAGCCTGACGCAGACCTACGAGCAGTACTTC
TRBJ2-3 | NA | NA | TRBV29-1 | CSVRRESADTQYF | TGCAGCGTTCGACGGGAGTCAGCAGATACGCAGTATTTT
TRBJ1-1 | NA | many | TRBV5-1 | CASSLGTRGRGNTEAFF | TGCGCCAGCAGCTTGGGGACCAGGGGAAGGGGGAACACTGAAGCTTTCTTT
TRBJ2-3 | NA | many | TRBV18 | CASSPRDGGKGQDTQYF | TGTGCCAGCTCACCACGGGATGGGGGGAAGGGCCAAGATACGCAGTATTTT
TRBJ2-4 | NA | NA | TRBV12-5 | CASGLVSGNIQYF | TGTGCTAGTGGTTTGGTATCGGGGAACATTCAGTACTTC
TRBJ1-2 | TRBD1 | NA | TRBV7-9 | CASSRGGRLEGYTF | TGTGCCAGCAGCCGAGGGGGCCGGTTAGAGGGCTACACCTTC
TRBJ1-1 | NA | NA | TRBV5-1 | CASRVKGGTEAFF | TGCGCCAGCAGAGTAAAAGGGGGCACTGAAGCTTTCTTT
TRBJ1-1 | NA | many | TRBV15 | CATSRDRVRGNTEAFF | TGTGCCACCAGCAGAGATCGAGTCCGGGGGAACACTGAAGCTTTCTTT
TRBJ2-3 | NA | NA | TRBV3-1 | CASSQGGLAPTSTDTQYF | TGTGCCAGCAGCCAAGGCGGGCTAGCGCCTACAAGCACAGATACGCAGTATTTT
TRBJ2-1 | TRBD2 | many | TRBV30 | CAWSVTSGAASEQFF | TGTGCCTGGAGTGTAACTAGCGGGGCCGCAAGTGAGCAGTTCTTC
TRBJ2-2 | TRBD1 | NA | TRBV6-1 | CASSLQGADTGELFF | TGTGCCAGCAGCCTACAGGGGGCAGACACCGGGGAGCTGTTTTTT
TRBJ2-7 | NA | many | TRBV27 | CASSFQGKALYEQYF | TGTGCCAGCAGTTTCCAAGGGAAGGCCCTCTACGAGCAGTACTTC
TRBJ2-3 | NA | few | TRBV4-2 | CASSQENKDTQYF | TGTGCCAGCAGCCAAGAAAACAAGGATACGCAGTATTTT
TRBJ2-5 | NA | few | TRBV30 | CASLGAGGVTQYF | TGTGCCTCCCTGGGAGCAGGGGGGGTGACCCAGTACTTC